This entry lists 5 T cell receptor beta chains sequenced from one sample in a study of blood T cell repertoires in COVID-19. The table came from immunoSEQ multiplex PCR; TCRdb's copy has only in-frame clones and leaves some out. The sample includes 85,000 to 120,000 clones, over 65% seen only once; the top ten take 4% to 5.5%. Source material: peripheral blood. These receptors were obtained from a human donor in a cohort sampled during active COVID-19.

The rearrangement links TRBV9 to TRBJ2-5, with TRBD1 as a possible D gene (5 bases). With 2 bases removed from V and 2 bases from J, the gap between germline ends came to 7 bases. The CDR3 has 13 amino acids. Germline V gene lookup returns CDR1 SGDLS and CDR2 YYNGEE. CDR3 sequence: CASSVGQQETQYF. In DNA form, the CDR3 reads TGTGCCAGCAGCGTGGGGCAGCAAGAGACCCAGTACTTC.

This chain uses TRBV7-6 with TRBJ1-2; D not certain. Trimming took off 4 bases at V and 1 base at J, with 10 bases between the two ends. The CDR3 loop spans 14 amino acids. Germline V gene lookup returns CDR1 SGHVS and CDR2 FNYEAQ. CDR3 sequence (DNA): TGTGCCAGCAGCTCCCAGGAGGGTAACTATGGCTACACCTTC. Amino acid sequence: CASSSQEGNYGYTF.

J is TRBJ2-2 and V is TRBV11-2; maybe TRBD1 (6 bases). CDR3 length equals 14 residues. Germline CDR1 SGHAT, CDR2 FQNNGV. Trimming shortened V by 8 bases and J by 0 bases, and 10 bases separated the two germline ends. The CDR3 loop reads CASSRTANTGELFF. The CDR3 DNA follows: TGTGCCAGCTCTAGGACAGCGAACACCGGGGAGCTGTTTTTT.

The chain joins TRBV7-8 to TRBJ1-5, with a tentative D call TRBD1 (5 bases). In germline, CDR1 is SGHVS, CDR2 FQNEAQ. V shed 0 bases and J shed 0 bases, with 12 bases lying between them. The CDR3 runs 17 residues. In DNA form, the CDR3 reads TGTGCCAGCAGCTTAGCTCAGGGTAGTTATAGCAATCAGCCCCAGCATTTT. Translated, it gives CASSLAQGSYSNQPQHF.

The chain couples TRBV30 to TRBJ1-3; tentative D call: TRBD1 (5 bases). Trimming took 1 base from V and 0 from J, leaving 13 bases between them. The germline V gene has CDR1 GTSNPN and CDR2 SVGIG (reference sequence). The CDR3 consists of 16 residues. The CDR3 is CAWSASGVSSGNTIYF. In nucleotides, the CDR3 is TGTGCCTGGAGTGCATCGGGGGTGAGCTCTGGAAACACCATATATTTT.